The entry that follows covers one T cell receptor (beta chain) sequence. As yet, its antigen is unknown. One junction end does not reproduce the germline sequence, and a read error may be involved. These data belong to a study of neurological immune-mediated disorders. General study results and limits: Expanded clones shared no CDR3 amino acid sequences across subjects, suggesting private repertoires in all groups.

The CDR3 sequence is 14 residues long. Looked up from germline, CDR1 is KGHDR and CDR2 is SFDVKD. The team produced cDNA through 5'RACE using 10-nucleotide random UMIs. Each CDR3 protein gets one entry after TCRdb re-called the 5' RACE reads with MiXCR. The sample has over 35,000 distinct CDR3 sequences; 2.5% are singletons. The V call is TRBV24-1, the J call TRBJ1-5; 9 bases line up with TRBD1. The sequenced sample consisted of PBMCs. This TCR came from a man between 45 and 60 years old with multiple sclerosis. CDR3 nucleotide sequence: TGTGCCAGCGCCTCCGGGACAGGGAGTCAGCCCCAGAATTTT. As protein: CASASGTGSQPQNF.